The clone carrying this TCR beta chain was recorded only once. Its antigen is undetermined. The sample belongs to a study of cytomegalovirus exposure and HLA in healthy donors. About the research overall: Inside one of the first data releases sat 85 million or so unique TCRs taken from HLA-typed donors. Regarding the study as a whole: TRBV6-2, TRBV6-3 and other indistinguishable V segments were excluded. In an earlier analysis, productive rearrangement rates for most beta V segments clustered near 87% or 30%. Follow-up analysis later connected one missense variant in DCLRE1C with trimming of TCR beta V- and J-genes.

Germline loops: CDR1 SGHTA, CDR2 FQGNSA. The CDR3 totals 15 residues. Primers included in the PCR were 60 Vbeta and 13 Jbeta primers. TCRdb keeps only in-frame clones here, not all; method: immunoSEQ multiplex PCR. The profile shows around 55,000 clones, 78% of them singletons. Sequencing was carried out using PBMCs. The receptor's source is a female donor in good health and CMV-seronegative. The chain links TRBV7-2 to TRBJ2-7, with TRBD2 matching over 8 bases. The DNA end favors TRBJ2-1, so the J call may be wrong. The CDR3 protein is CASSLSGGGHNEQFF. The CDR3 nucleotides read TGTGCCAGCAGCTTATCAGGCGGGGGGCACAATGAGCAGTTCTTC.